Listed below are T cell receptor beta chains from one sample, sequenced in a study of human T cells and chemical hapten exposure. TCRdb redid the calling of the RACE reads with MiXCR, one entry per CDR3 protein. The data show approximately 260,000 distinct CDR3 sequences, almost 8% seen once. This sample comprised whole blood, obtained in connection with sensitization to the hapten diphenylcyclopropenone (DPC). These receptors originate from a man between 18 and 35 years old with alopecia areata. Some clones in this sample may be carry-over from other donors' samples. CDR3s include the opening cysteine and the closing phenylalanine or tryptophan. Fields, in order: CDR3 DNA, CDR3 protein, clone size, V gene, J gene, D gene. A D gene is named only where the DNA matches it firmly. For some rows the clone size is stated as once, few or many, or as a class when expanded; others skip it.

TGTGCCAGCAGTTTAGCCAGCCTTAATGCCCTGGCCAGGGGGCGAAAGGACACTGAAGCTTTCTTT,CASSLASLNALARGRKDTEAFF,NA,TRBV6-6,TRBJ1-1,TRBD1
TGTGCCAGCAGCTTAGGTAGAAGCTCTGGGGCCAACGTCCTGACTTTC,CASSLGRSSGANVLTF,many,TRBV7-2,TRBJ2-6,NA
TGTGCCAGCAGCTTGGCAGGGGCCAACGTCCTGACTTTC,CASSLAGANVLTF,many,TRBV7-2,TRBJ2-6,NA
TGCGCCAGCAGCCAACCGGGCAGGGGGCGTGATTCACCCCTCCACTTT,CASSQPGRGRDSPLHF,few,TRBV4-1,TRBJ1-6,TRBD1
TGTGCCAGCAGCCAACCCAGACAGGGGCGTTCACCCCTCCACTTT,CASSQPRQGRSPLHF,NA,TRBV3-1,TRBJ1-6,TRBD1
TGTGCCAGCAGTTTAGGGACAGGGCTTACTGAAGCTTTCTTT,CASSLGTGLTEAFF,many,TRBV27,TRBJ1-1,TRBD1
TGCGCCAGCAGCCAAGATAGGCTCGGACAGGGGGCCGAAAAACTGTTTTTT,CASSQDRLGQGAEKLFF,NA,TRBV4-3,TRBJ1-4,TRBD1
TGTGCCAGCAGTTTCTTAGAGACAGGGGGCGCGAACACCGGGGAGCTGTTTTTT,CASSFLETGGANTGELFF,NA,TRBV28,TRBJ2-2,TRBD1
TGTGCCGGCAGCTTATACTACCGGGACAGGGGAAATCAGCCCCAGCATTTT,CAGSLYYRDRGNQPQHF,NA,TRBV7-2,TRBJ1-5,TRBD1
TGTGCCAGCAGCTCGCTAGCGGGCGACGGTGAGACCCAGTACTTC,CASSSLAGDGETQYF,many,TRBV7-7,TRBJ2-5,TRBD2
TGTGCCATCCGTGAGACTAGCGGGGTAGGGACCCAGTACTTC,CAIRETSGVGTQYF,NA,TRBV10-3,TRBJ2-5,TRBD2
TGTGCCAGCAGTTCTTCCCGGGGTGGGGAGCTGTTTTTT,CASSSSRGGELFF,NA,TRBV12-3/TRBV12-4,TRBJ2-2,NA
TGTGCCAGCAGTGACTCGGGGACACCCCCAGATACGCAGTATTTT,CASSDSGTPPDTQYF,few,TRBV6-4,TRBJ2-3,NA
TGTGCCAGCAGCTTATTCGGGGGCACTGAAGCTTTCTTT,CASSLFGGTEAFF,many,TRBV7-9,TRBJ1-1,NA